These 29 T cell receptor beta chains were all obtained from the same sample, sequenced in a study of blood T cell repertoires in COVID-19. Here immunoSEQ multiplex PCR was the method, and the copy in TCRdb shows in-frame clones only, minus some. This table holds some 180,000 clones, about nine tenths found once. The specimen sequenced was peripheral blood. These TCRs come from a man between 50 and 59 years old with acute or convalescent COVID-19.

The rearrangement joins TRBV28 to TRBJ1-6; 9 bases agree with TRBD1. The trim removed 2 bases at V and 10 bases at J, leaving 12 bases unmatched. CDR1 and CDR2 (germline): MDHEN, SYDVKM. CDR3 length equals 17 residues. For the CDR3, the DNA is TGTGCCAGCAGTTTAGAACAGGGGGCGTTTGGTAACTCACCCCTCCACTTT. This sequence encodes CASSLEQGAFGNSPLHF.

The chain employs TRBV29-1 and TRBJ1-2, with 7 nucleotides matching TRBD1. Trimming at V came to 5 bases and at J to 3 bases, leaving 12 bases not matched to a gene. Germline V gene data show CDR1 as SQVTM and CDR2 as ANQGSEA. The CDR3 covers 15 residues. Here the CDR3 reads CSVRVTGWKDYGYTF. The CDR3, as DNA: TGCAGCGTTCGAGTGACAGGGTGGAAGGACTATGGCTACACCTTC.

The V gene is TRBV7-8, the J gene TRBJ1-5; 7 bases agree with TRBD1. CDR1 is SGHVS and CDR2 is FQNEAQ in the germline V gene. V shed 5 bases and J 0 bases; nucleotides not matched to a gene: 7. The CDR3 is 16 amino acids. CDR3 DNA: TGTGCCAGCAGCCAGGGACAGCCCTATAGCAATCAGCCCCAGCATTTT. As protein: CASSQGQPYSNQPQHF.

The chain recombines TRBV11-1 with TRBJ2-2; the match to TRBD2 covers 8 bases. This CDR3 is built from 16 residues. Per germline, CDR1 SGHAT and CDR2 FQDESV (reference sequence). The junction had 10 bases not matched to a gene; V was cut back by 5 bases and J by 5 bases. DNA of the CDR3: TGTGCCAGCAGCATCCAAAGCGGGAGAGGGACCGGGGAGCTGTTTTTT. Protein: CASSIQSGRGTGELFF.

The CDR3 loop is CASGARETNYGYTF. CDR3 bases: TGTGCCAGCGGCGCCCGGGAGACTAACTATGGCTACACCTTC. The chain joins TRBV10-3 to TRBJ1-2; D is uncertain. There are 14 residues in the CDR3. Germline V gives CDR1 ENHRY, CDR2 SYGVKD. V lost 10 bases and J 0 bases, leaving 15 bases between the germline ends.

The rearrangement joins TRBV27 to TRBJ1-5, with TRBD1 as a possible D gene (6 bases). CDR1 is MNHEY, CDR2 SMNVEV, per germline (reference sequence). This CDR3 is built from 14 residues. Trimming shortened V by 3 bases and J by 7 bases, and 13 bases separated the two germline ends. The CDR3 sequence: CASSLVSGAQPQHF. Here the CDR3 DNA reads TGTGCCAGCAGTTTGGTGTCAGGGGCCCAGCCCCAGCATTTT.

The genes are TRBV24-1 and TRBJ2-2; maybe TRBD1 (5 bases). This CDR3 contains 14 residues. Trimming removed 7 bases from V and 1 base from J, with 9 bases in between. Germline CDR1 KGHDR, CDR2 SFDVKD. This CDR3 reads CATRLGENTGELFF. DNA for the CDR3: TGTGCCACCAGGCTAGGGGAGAACACCGGGGAGCTGTTTTTT.

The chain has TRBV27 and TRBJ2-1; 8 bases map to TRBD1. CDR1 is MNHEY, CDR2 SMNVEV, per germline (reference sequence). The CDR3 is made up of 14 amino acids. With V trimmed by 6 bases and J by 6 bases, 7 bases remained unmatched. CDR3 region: CASSPVTGGNEQFF. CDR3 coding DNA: TGTGCCAGCAGCCCTGTAACAGGGGGCAATGAGCAGTTCTTC.

CDR3 sequence: CSAWGQGAEKLFF. The CDR3 DNA sequence: TGCAGCGCGTGGGGACAGGGGGCTGAAAAACTGTTTTTT. The chain couples TRBV29-1 to TRBJ1-4; TRBD1 agrees at 12 bases. Germline V gives CDR1 SQVTM, CDR2 ANQGSEA. The V segment lost 7 bases and the J segment 7 bases; nucleotides outside the gene matches: 4. This CDR3 has 13 amino acids.

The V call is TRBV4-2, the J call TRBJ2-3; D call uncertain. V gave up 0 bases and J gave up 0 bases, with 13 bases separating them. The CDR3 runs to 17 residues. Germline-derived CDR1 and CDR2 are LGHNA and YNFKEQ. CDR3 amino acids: CASSQDWASASTDTQYF. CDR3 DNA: TGTGCCAGCAGCCAAGATTGGGCTTCGGCTAGCACAGATACGCAGTATTTT.

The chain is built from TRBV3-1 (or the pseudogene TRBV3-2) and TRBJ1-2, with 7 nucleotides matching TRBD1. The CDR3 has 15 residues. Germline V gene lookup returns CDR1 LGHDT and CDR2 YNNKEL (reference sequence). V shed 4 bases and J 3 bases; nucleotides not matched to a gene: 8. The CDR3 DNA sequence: TGTGCCAGCAGCCCCCCGGGACAGAGAGACTATGGCTACACCTTC. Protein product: CASSPPGQRDYGYTF.

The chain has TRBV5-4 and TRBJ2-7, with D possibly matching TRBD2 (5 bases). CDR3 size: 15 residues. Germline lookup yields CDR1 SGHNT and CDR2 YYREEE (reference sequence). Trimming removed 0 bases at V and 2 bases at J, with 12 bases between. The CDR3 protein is CASSLGASSTYEQYF. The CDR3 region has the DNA TGTGCCAGCAGCTTGGGTGCTAGCAGTACCTACGAGCAGTACTTC.

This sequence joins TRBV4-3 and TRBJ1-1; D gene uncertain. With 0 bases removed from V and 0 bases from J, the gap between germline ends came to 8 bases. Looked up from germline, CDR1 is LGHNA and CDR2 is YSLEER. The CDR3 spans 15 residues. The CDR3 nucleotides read TGCGCCAGCAGCCAAGACTCGAGGGTGAACACTGAAGCTTTCTTT. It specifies CASSQDSRVNTEAFF.

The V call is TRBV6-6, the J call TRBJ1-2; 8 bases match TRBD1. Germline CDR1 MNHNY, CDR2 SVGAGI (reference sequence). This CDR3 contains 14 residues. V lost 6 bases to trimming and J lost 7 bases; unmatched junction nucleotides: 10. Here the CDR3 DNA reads TGTGCCAGCAGCGTCCAGGGGGCGCAGGGTGGCTACACCTTC. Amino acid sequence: CASSVQGAQGGYTF.

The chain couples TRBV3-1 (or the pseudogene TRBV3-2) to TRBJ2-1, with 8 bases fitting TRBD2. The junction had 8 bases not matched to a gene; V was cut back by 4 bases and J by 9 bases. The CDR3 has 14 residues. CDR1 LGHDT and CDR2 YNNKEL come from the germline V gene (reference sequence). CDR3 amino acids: CASSPHGGVGEQFF. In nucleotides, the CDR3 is TGTGCCAGCAGCCCGCACGGGGGGGTCGGTGAGCAGTTCTTC.

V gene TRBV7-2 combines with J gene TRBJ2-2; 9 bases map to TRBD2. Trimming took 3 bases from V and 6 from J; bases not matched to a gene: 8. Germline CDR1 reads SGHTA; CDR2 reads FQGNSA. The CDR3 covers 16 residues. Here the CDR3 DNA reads TGTGCCAGCAGCTTCCTAGCGGGGCTTAAAGCCGGGGAGCTGTTTTTT. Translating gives CASSFLAGLKAGELFF.

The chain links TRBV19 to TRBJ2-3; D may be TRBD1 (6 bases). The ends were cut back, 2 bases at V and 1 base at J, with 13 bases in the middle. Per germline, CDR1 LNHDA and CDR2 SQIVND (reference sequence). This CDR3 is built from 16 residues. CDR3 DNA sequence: TGTGCCAGTAGTATATATGGGGGACAACGCACAGATACGCAGTATTTT. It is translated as CASSIYGGQRTDTQYF.

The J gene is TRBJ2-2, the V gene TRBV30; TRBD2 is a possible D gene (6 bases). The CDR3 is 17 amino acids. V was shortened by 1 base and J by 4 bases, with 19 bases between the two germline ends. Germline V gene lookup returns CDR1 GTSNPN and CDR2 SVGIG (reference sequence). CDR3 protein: CAWSGWTTDRSTGELFF. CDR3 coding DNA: TGTGCCTGGAGTGGCTGGACTACCGATAGGAGCACCGGGGAGCTGTTTTTT.

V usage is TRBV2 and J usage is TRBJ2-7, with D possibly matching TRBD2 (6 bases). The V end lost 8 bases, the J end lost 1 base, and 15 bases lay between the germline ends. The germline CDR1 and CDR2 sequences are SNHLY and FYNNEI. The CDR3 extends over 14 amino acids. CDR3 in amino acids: CASGLREASYEQYF. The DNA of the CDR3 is TGTGCCAGCGGACTAAGGGAGGCTTCCTACGAGCAGTACTTC.

The CDR3 loop is CASSLQASGGPTGELFF. The DNA of the CDR3 is TGTGCCAGCAGCTTACAGGCTAGCGGAGGACCCACCGGGGAGCTGTTTTTT. The chain couples TRBV7-2 to TRBJ2-2; TRBD2 agrees at 7 bases. CDR1 is SGHTA and CDR2 is FQGNSA in the germline V gene. The V segment lost 2 bases and the J segment 4 bases; nucleotides outside the gene matches: 10. This CDR3 spans 17 amino acids. The full variable domain, with the rest looked up from reference TRBV7-2 and TRBJ2-2, is GAGVSQSPSNKVTEKGKDVELRCDPISGHTALYWYRQSLGQGLEFLIYFQGNSAPDKSGLPSDRFSAERTGGSVSTLTIQRTQQEDSAVYLCASSLQASGGPTGELFFGEGSRLTVL.

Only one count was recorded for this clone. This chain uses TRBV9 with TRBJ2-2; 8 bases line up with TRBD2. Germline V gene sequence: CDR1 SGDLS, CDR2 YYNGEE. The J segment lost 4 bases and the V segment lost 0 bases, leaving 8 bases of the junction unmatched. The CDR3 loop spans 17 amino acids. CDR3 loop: CASSVGWGGRSTGELFF. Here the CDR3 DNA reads TGTGCCAGCAGCGTAGGGTGGGGCGGGAGGAGCACCGGGGAGCTGTTTTTT.

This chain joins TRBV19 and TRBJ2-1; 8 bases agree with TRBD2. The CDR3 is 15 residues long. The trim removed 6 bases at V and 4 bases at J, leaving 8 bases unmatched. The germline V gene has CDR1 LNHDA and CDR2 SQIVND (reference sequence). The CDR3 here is CASSDGLADYNEQFF. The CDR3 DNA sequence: TGTGCCAGTAGCGACGGACTAGCTGATTACAATGAGCAGTTCTTC.

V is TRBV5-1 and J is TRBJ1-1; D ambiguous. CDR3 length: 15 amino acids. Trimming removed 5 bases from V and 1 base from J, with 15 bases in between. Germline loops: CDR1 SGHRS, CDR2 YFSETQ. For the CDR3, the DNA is TGCGCCAGCAGTGTTTTGCCAGGCACGAACACTGAAGCTTTCTTT. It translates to CASSVLPGTNTEAFF. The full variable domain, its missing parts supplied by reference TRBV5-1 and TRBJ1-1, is KAGVTQTPRYLIKTRGQQVTLSCSPISGHRSVSWYQQTPGQGLQFLFEYFSETQRNKGNFPGRFSGRQFSNSRSEMNVSTLELGDSALYLCASSVLPGTNTEAFFGQGTRLTVV.

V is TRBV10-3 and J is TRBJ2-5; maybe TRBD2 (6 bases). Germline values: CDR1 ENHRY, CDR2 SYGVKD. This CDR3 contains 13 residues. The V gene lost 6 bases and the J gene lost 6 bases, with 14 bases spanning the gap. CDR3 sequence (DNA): TGTGCCATCAGGGGCGGGGATGGGCAGACCCAGTACTTC. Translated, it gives CAIRGGDGQTQYF.

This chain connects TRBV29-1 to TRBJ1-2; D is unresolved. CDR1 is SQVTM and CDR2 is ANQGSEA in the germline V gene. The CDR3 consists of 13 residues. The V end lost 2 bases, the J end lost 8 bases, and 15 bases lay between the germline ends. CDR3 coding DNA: TGCAGCGTTGAACAAACCGACACACACGGCTACACCTTC. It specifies CSVEQTDTHGYTF.

CDR3 amino acids: CASRAHTGVSGYTF. Here the CDR3 DNA reads TGTGCCAGCAGAGCGCACACAGGGGTAAGCGGCTACACCTTC. V is TRBV28 and J is TRBJ1-2; 7 positions agree with TRBD1. CDR1 MDHEN and CDR2 SYDVKM come from the germline V gene. The CDR3 totals 14 residues. Trimming cost V 6 bases and J 8 bases; bases outside gene matches: 12.

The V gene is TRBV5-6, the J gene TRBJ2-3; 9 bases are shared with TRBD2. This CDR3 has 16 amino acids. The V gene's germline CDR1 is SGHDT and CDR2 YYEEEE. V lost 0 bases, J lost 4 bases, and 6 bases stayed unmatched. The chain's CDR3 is CASSLGPASGADTQYF. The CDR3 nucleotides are TGTGCCAGCAGCTTGGGTCCCGCTAGCGGGGCAGATACGCAGTATTTT.

CDR3 nucleotides: TGTGCCACCAGTGTCGGGGGGCCAGAAGAGACCCAGTACTTC. This gives the protein CATSVGGPEETQYF. The chain links TRBV24-1 to TRBJ2-5; D possibly corresponds to TRBD2 (7 bases). The CDR3 is 14 residues long. Germline CDR1 and CDR2: KGHDR and SFDVKD. With 5 bases removed from V and 3 bases from J, the gap between germline ends came to 12 bases.

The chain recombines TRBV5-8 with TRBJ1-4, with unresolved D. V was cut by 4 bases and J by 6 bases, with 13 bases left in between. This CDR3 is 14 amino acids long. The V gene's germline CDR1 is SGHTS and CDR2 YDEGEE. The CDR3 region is CASSPDPADEKLFF. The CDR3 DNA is TGTGCCAGCAGCCCAGACCCCGCGGATGAAAAACTGTTTTTT.